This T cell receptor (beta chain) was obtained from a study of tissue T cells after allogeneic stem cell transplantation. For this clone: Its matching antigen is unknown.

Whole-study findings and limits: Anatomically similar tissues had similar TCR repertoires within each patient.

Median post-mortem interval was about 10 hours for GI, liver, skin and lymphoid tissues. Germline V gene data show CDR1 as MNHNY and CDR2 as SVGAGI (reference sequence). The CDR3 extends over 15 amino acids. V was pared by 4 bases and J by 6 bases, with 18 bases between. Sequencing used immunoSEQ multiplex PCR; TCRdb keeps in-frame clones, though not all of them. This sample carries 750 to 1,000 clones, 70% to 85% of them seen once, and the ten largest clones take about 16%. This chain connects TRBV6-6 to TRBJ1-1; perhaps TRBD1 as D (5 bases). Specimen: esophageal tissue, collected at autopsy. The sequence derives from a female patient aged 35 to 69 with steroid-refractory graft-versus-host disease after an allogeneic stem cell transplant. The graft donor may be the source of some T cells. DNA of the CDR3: TGTGCCAGCAGTTTTATACGGGGCGTGAGGGCTGAAGCTTTCTTT. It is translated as CASSFIRGVRAEAFF.